This T cell receptor (beta chain) was recovered during a study of long-term antiretroviral therapy in people with HIV. Version v3.0 of the immunoSEQ assay ran at survey level. Repertoires were generated with immunoSEQ multiplex PCR, while TCRdb's copy carries only in-frame clones and drops some. The sample holds over 25,000 clones, more than 70% seen once. The V gene lost 3 bases and the J gene lost 0 bases, with 11 bases spanning the gap. Germline V lookup: CDR1 SNHLY, CDR2 FYNNEI. This CDR3 spans 15 amino acids. All participants with HIV were treated in the United States. The input for sequencing was unsorted PBMCs, taken 1.5 years before starting antiretroviral therapy. This chain joins TRBV2 and TRBJ1-1; D not resolved. The receptor was isolated from a young man with HIV. The CDR3 here is CASSEDGSMNTEAFF. In DNA form, the CDR3 reads TGTGCCAGCAGTGAGGACGGATCCATGAACACTGAAGCTTTCTTT.